This T cell receptor beta chain appears in the sequencing data of a study of a mutant IDH1 vaccine in newly diagnosed glioma (dated by TCRdb to the early 2020s). About the study as a whole: Across visits V03 through V10, patients got a total of eight vaccinations, given in weeks 1, 3, 5, 7, 11, 15, 19 and 23. Vaccination started 4-6 weeks after radiotherapy alone, or was given together with temozolomide cycles in the groups whose treatment included chemotherapy. The roughly 30 treated patients were about 60% male and around 40% female, with a mean age of roughly 42 years. Prior to enrollment, patients had been given standard therapy consisting of radiotherapy alone, temozolomide alone, or radiochemotherapy with temozolomide, with the combination given to most patients. Peripheral blood samples were drawn at six visits, namely V03 (baseline), V05, V07, V10, V12 and V13. Longitudinal TCRB deep sequencing was performed for roughly 24 treated patients wherever samples were available for exploratory analyses. Broad study findings and their caveats: Vaccine-induced immune responses across multiple MHC alleles were detected in about 93% of patients. No apparent relationship was observed between pseudoprogression and alterations in the top peripheral T cell clonotypes detected by TCRB sequencing. It was noted by the authors that analyses of patient blood samples could not be reproduced owing to sample limitations. Selection of PBMC samples for TCRB deep sequencing was based on availability.

According to the study, the label for this sample's time point signals: week 23, last vaccination. Each vaccine dose was 300 ug of a 20-mer mutant IDH1 peptide in Montanide, given subcutaneously with topical imiquimod. Newly diagnosed WHO grade 3 or 4 IDH1-mutant astrocytomas showing loss of nuclear ATRX were present in the donors. The samples were drawn from NOA16, a multicentre, single-arm, open-label phase I trial in Germany that tested a mutant IDH1 peptide vaccine in humans for the first time. The DNeasy Blood and Tissue Kit was used to extract genomic DNA from EDTA blood for TCRB sequencing. Libraries were built with the immunoSEQ multiplex PCR assay. Rearranged TCR beta chain sequences were amplified with the hsTCRB Kit following the manufacturer's protocol. TCRB libraries were sequenced on an Illumina MiSeq. Regarding the original processing steps: The proprietary platform of the kit vendor was used for demultiplexing, trimming and gene mapping. The immuneACCESS repertoire file appears here via TCRdb, limited to in-frame rearrangements. These files lack a portion of the clones; in checked studies, under half of the deficit traces to unresolved V genes, and the cause of the others is not known. The DNA gave D and trimming, while V, J and clone size come from that table. Counted in this sample were roughly 50,000 clones; approximately 78% of them appeared once. Together, the top ten hold 6.5% to 9.5% of the sample.

The cysteine opens and the phenylalanine closes a CDR3 of 12 amino acids. Just CDR3 DNA is preserved here, 36 bases in frame from base 1. V loses 0 bases of germline sequence and J loses 7 bases, and the interval between the two ends is 4 bases. CDR1 and CDR2 (MGHDK, SYGVNS) derive from the germline V gene. On this clone: Its antigen target is currently unknown. Base qualities were left out, and no much larger clone turns up one base away.

The source was PBMCs, collected from a glioma patient whose treatment included an IDH1 peptide vaccine. This receptor was obtained from a woman aged 40 to 50 with glioma. Some clones in this sample may be carry-over from other donors' samples. The receptor chain draws on TRBV25-1 and TRBJ2-1, with an unclear D gene assignment. In nucleotide form, the sequence is TGTGCCAGCAGTGAATATAAAAATGAGCAGTTCTTC. This yields the protein CASSEYKNEQFF.